This T cell receptor beta chain was captured by sequencing in a study of response to subunit inactivated influenza vaccine. Overall study findings and caveats: The authors proposed limited new T cell recruitment per seasonal influenza vaccination.

TCRdb called the RT-PCR reads again in MiXCR, with one record for every CDR3 protein. Of hundreds of thousands of distinct CDR3 sequences detected, 16% appear once; the ten largest clones hold less than 4%. This clonotype was counted only a few times. Its matching antigen is unknown. Sequenced material: CD4+ T cells sorted from PBMCs, taken less than 25 months after vaccination. This clonotype was sampled from a man aged 45 to 70 who received an inactivated influenza vaccine.

Here the CDR3 DNA reads TGTGCCAGCTCACCACCGTCGCAGGGGGGATCCGGGGAGCTGTTTTTT. As protein: CASSPPSQGGSGELFF. The chain links TRBV18 to TRBJ2-2; possible D gene TRBD1, 7 bases. Germline-derived CDR1 and CDR2 are KGHSH and LQKENI. This CDR3 has 16 amino acids. Deletions cut 0 bases from V and 6 bases from J, with 14 bases between.